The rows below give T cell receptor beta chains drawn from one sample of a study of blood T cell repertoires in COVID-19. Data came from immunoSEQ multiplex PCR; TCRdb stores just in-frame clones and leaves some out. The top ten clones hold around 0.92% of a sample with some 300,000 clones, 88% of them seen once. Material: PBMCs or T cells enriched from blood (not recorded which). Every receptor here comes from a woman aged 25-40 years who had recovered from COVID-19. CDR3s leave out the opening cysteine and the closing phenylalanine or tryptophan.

CDR3 protein: ATPEGSVNYGYT
V gene: TRBV19

CDR3 protein: ASSRNGDRGYEQY
V gene: TRBV27

CDR3 protein: ASSFDSSFNSPLH
V gene: TRBV28

CDR3 protein: ASSLIFPREGVNTEAF
V gene: TRBV28

CDR3 protein: ASSSPGRGVGGELF
V gene: TRBV7-2

CDR3 protein: ASSLGQGRNNEQF
V gene: TRBV25-1

CDR3 protein: ASSDGETYEQY
V gene: TRBV6-1

CDR3 protein: ASKWGVNNNEQF
V gene: TRBV27

CDR3 protein: ASSSTSGIYNEQF
V gene: TRBV28

CDR3 protein: ASSSARRTTEAF
V gene: TRBV13

CDR3 protein: ASSLRTGNNSPLH
V gene: TRBV4-3

CDR3 protein: ASSEGRGGAGTQY
V gene: TRBV6-1

CDR3 protein: SVAELGNGYT
V gene: TRBV29-1

CDR3 protein: AGGLVVYNEQF
V gene: TRBV7-9

CDR3 protein: ASSLRSGGTYGYT
V gene: TRBV7-8